This T cell receptor beta chain was captured by sequencing in a study of cytomegalovirus exposure and HLA in healthy donors. Findings of the study overall: Cytomegalovirus status, reportedly, was diagnosed with high specificity and sensitivity by the classifier.

PCR was performed using 60 Vbeta and 13 Jbeta primers. Sequenced by immunoSEQ multiplex PCR; TCRdb stores in-frame clones only, minus some. The table shows under 250,000 clones, with around 84% occurring only once. A word on this clone: What it recognizes is unknown.

From germline, CDR1 is KGHSH and CDR2 LQKENI. The germline V and J ends were trimmed by 2 bases and 8 bases, with 13 bases remaining between them. The CDR3 runs 14 residues. The V gene is TRBV18, the J gene TRBJ2-1, with D perhaps matching TRBD1 (6 bases). The sequencing input was PBMCs. The sequence was obtained from a girl aged 2 to 9 in good health and CMV-seronegative. CDR3 sequence (DNA): TGTGCCAGCTCACCAAACAGGGATAGCCATGAGCAGTTCTTC. Translation: CASSPNRDSHEQFF.